This T cell receptor beta chain was identified during a study of human T cells and chemical hapten exposure. A few counts support this clonotype. As for time point: patch test 1, 2 weeks after DPC sensitization. Treatment noted: therapeutic diphenylcyclopropenone sensitization with weekly scalp DPC. Unique molecular identifiers were attached to individual cDNA molecules within the library. TCRdb recomputed calls from the RACE reads with MiXCR, one row per CDR3 protein. This table has 75,000 to 100,000 distinct CDR3 sequences, around 12% appearing once. Trimming removed 5 bases from V and 4 bases from J; junction bases left unmatched: 8. Germline V gives CDR1 SGHVS, CDR2 FQNEAQ. The CDR3 totals 15 residues.

The V call is TRBV7-8, the J call TRBJ2-7, with 10 nucleotides matching TRBD1. The sequence was obtained from a woman in her thirties or forties with alopecia areata. Some clones in this sample may be carry-over from other donors' samples. The specimen comprised whole blood, sampled in connection with sensitization to the hapten diphenylcyclopropenone (DPC). In DNA form, the CDR3 reads TGTGCCAGCAGCGACAGGACAGGGGGTTGGTACGAGCAGTACTTC. Its translation: CASSDRTGGWYEQYF. Full variable domain (outside the CDR3, taken from reference TRBV7-8 and TRBJ2-7): GAGVSQSPRYKVAKRGQDVALRCDPISGHVSLFWYQQALGQGPEFLTYFQNEAQLDKSGLPSDRFFAERPEGSVSTLKIQRTQQEDSAVYLCASSDRTGGWYEQYFGPGTRLTVT.